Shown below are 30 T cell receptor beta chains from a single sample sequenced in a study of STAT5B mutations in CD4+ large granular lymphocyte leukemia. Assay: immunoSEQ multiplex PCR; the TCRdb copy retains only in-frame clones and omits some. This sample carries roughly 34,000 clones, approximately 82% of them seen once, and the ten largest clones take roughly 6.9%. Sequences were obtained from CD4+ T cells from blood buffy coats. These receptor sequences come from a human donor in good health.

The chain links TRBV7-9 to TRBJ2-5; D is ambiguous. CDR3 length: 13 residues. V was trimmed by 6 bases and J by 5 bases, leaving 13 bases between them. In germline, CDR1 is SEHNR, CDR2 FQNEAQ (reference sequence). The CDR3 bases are TGTGCCAGCAGTCTCAAGCCCCTTGAGACCCAGTACTTC. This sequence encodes CASSLKPLETQYF.

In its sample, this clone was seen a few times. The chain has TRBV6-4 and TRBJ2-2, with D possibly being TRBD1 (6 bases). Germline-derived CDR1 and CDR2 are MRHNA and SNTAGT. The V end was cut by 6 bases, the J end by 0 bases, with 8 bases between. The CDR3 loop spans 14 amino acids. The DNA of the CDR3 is TGTGCCAGCAGCCGGACAGCGAACACCGGGGAGCTGTTTTTT. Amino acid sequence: CASSRTANTGELFF.

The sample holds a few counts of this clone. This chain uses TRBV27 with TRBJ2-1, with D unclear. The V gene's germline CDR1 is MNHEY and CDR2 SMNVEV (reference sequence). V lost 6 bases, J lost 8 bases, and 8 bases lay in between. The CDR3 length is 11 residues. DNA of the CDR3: TGTGCCAGCAGCGATTTCGATGAGCAGTTCTTC. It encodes CASSDFDEQFF.

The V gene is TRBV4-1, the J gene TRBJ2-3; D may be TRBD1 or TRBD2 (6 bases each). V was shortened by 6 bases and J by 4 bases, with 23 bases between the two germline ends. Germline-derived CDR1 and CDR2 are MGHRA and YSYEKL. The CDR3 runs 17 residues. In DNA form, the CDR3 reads TGCGCCAGCAGTCCAGTAGGGGGGAGTCGGGGCCCAGATACGCAGTATTTT. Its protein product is CASSPVGGSRGPDTQYF.

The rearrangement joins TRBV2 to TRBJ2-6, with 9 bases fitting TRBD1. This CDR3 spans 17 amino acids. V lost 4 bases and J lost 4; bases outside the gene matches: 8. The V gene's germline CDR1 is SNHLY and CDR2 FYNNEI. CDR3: CASSAGTGKVGANVLTF. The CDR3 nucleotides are TGTGCCAGCAGTGCCGGGACAGGGAAAGTAGGGGCCAACGTCCTGACTTTC.

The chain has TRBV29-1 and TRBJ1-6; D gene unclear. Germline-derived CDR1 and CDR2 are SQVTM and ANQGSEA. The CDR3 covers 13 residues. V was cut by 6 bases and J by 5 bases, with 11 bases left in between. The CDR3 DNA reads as TGCAGCGTGAAGGGTCCTAATAATTCACCCCTCCACTTT. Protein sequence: CSVKGPNNSPLHF.

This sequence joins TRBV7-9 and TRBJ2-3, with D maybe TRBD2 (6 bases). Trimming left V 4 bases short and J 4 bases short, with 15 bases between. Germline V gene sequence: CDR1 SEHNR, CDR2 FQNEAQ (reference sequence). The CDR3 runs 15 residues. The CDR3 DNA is TGTGCCAGCAGCTCGGGGGTCACAGACGCAGATACGCAGTATTTT. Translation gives CASSSGVTDADTQYF.

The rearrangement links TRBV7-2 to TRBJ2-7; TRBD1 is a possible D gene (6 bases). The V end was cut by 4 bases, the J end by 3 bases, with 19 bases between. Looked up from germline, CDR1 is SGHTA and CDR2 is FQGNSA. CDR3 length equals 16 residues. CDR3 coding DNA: TGTGCCAGCAGCTCCGAAACAGGGCGAACCTACTACGAGCAGTACTTC. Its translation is CASSSETGRTYYEQYF.

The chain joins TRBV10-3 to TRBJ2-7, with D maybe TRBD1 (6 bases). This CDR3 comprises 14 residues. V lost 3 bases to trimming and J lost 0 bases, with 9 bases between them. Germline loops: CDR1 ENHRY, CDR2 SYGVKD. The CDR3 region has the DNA TGTGCCATCAGTGAAGACAGGAGCTCCTACGAGCAGTACTTC. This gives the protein CAISEDRSSYEQYF.

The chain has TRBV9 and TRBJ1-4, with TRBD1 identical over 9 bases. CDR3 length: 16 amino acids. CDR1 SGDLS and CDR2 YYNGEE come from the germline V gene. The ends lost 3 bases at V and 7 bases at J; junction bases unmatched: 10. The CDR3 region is CASSAGNRGLGEKLFF. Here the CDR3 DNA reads TGTGCCAGCAGCGCAGGAAACAGGGGGCTTGGTGAAAAACTGTTTTTT.

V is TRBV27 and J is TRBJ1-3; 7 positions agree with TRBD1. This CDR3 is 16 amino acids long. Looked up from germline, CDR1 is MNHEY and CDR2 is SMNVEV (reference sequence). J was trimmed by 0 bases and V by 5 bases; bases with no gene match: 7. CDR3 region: CASSPDRPSSGNTIYF. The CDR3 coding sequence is TGTGCCAGCAGTCCGGACAGGCCGAGCTCTGGAAACACCATATATTTT.

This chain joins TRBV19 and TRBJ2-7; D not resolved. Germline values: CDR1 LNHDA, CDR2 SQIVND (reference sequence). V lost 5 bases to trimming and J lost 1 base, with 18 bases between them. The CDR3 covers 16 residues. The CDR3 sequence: CASSLRNGLNSYEQYF. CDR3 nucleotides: TGTGCCAGTAGTCTACGTAACGGCTTGAATTCCTACGAGCAGTACTTC.

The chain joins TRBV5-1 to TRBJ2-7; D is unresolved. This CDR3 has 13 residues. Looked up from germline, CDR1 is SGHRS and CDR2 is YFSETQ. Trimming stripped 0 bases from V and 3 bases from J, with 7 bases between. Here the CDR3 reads CASSLGRSYEQYF. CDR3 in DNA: TGCGCCAGCAGCTTGGGCAGGAGCTACGAGCAGTACTTC. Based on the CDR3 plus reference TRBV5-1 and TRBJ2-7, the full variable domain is KAGVTQTPRYLIKTRGQQVTLSCSPISGHRSVSWYQQTPGQGLQFLFEYFSETQRNKGNFPGRFSGRQFSNSRSEMNVSTLELGDSALYLCASSLGRSYEQYFGPGTRLTVT.

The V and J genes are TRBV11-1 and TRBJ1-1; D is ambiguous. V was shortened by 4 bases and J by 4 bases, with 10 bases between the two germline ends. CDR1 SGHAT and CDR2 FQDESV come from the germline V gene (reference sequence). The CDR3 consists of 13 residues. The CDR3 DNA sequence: TGTGCCAGCAGCTATCGGGGAAGCACTGAAGCTTTCTTT. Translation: CASSYRGSTEAFF.

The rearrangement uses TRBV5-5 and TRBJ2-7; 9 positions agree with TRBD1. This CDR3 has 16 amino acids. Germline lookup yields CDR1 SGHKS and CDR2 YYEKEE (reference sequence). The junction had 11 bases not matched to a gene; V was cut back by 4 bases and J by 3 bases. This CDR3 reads CASSDGWDRAVYEQYF. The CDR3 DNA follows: TGTGCCAGCAGCGACGGGTGGGACAGGGCGGTCTACGAGCAGTACTTC.

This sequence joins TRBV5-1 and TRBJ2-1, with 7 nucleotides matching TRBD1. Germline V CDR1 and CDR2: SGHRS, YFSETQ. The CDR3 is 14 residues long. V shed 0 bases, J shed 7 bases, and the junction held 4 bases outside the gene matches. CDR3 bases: TGCGCCAGCAGCTTGGGACAGGGATGGAATGAGCAGTTCTTC. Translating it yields CASSLGQGWNEQFF.

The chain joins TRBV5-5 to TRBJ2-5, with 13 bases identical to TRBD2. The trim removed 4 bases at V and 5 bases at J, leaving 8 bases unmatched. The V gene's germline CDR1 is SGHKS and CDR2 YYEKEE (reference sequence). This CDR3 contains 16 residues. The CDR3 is CASSPTSGGARETQYF. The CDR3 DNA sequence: TGTGCCAGCAGCCCAACTAGCGGGGGGGCTCGTGAGACCCAGTACTTC.

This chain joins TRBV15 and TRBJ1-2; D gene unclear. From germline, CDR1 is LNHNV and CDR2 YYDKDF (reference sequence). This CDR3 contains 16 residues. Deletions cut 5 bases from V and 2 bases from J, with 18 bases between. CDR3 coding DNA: TGTGCCACCAGCGGGAGACAACCGGAAGGGAACTATGGCTACACCTTC. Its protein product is CATSGRQPEGNYGYTF.

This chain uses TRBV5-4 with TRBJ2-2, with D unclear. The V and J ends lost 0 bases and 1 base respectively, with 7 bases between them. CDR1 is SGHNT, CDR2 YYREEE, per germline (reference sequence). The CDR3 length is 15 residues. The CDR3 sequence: CASSLALQNTGELFF. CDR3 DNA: TGTGCCAGCAGCTTGGCCCTCCAGAACACCGGGGAGCTGTTTTTT.

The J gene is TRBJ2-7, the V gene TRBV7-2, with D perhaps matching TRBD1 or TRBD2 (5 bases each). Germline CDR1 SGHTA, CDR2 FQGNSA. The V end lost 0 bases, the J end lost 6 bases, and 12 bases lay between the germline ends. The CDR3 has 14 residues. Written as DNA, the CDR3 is TGTGCCAGCAGCTTAGCCAGCTCGGGGCTCGAGCAGTACTTC. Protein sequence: CASSLASSGLEQYF.

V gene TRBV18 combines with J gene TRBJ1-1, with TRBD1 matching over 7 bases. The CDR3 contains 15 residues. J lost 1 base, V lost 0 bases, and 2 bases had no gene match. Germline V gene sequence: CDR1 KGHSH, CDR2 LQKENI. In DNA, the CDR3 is TGTGCCAGCTCACCACCGGGACAGACGAACACTGAAGCTTTCTTT. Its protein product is CASSPPGQTNTEAFF.

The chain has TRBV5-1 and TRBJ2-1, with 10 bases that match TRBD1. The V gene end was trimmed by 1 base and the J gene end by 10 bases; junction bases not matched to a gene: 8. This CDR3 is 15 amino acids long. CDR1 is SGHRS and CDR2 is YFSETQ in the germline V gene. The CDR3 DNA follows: TGCGCCAGCAGCTTGTTGACAGGGGGCGGTTACGAGCAGTTCTTC. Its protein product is CASSLLTGGGYEQFF. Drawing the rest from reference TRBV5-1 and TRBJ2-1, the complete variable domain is KAGVTQTPRYLIKTRGQQVTLSCSPISGHRSVSWYQQTPGQGLQFLFEYFSETQRNKGNFPGRFSGRQFSNSRSEMNVSTLELGDSALYLCASSLLTGGGYEQFFGPGTRLTVL.

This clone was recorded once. The CDR3 sequence is CASSDPRGAKTEAFF. In DNA form, the CDR3 reads TGTGCCAGCAGTGACCCCCGGGGGGCGAAGACTGAAGCTTTCTTT. The chain recombines TRBV27 with TRBJ1-1, with D maybe TRBD1 (6 bases). Looked up from germline, CDR1 is MNHEY and CDR2 is SMNVEV (reference sequence). V shed 5 bases and J shed 5 bases, with 18 bases lying between them. This CDR3 spans 15 amino acids.

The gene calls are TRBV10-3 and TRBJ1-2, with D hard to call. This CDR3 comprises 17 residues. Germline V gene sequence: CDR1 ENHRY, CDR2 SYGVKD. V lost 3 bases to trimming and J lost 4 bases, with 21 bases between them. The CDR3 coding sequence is TGTGCCATCAGTGACGGTTTGCCAGACCAACGGGGCTATGGCTACACCTTC. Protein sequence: CAISDGLPDQRGYGYTF.

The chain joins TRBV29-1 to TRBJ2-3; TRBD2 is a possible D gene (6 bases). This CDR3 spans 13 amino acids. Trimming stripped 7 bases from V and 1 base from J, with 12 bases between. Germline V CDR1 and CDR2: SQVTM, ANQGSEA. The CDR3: CSGGGGGTDTQYF. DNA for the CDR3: TGCAGCGGGGGCGGAGGGGGCACAGATACGCAGTATTTT.

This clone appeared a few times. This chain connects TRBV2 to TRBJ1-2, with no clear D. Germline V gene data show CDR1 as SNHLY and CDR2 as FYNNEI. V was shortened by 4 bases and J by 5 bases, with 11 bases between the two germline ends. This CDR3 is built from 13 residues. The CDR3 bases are TGTGCCAGCAGTGTCCAGGCTCTATATGGCTACACCTTC. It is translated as CASSVQALYGYTF.

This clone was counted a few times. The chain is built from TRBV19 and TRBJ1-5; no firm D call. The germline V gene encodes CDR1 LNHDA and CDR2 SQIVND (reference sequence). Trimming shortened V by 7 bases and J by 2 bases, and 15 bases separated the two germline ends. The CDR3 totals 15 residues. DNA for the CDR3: TGTGCCAGTAATGACCCGGGCCGGGGCAATCAGCCCCAGCATTTT. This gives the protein CASNDPGRGNQPQHF. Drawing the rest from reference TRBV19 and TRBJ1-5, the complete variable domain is DGGITQSPKYLFRKEGQNVTLSCEQNLNHDAMYWYRQDPGQGLRLIYYSQIVNDFQKGDIAEGYSVSREKKESFPLTVTSAQKNPTAFYLCASNDPGRGNQPQHFGDGTRLSIL.

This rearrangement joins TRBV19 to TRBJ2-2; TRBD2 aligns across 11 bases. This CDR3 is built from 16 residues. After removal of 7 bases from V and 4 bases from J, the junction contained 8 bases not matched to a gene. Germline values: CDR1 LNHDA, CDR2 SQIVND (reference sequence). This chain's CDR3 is CASTKSLAGVTGELFF. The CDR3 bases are TGTGCCAGTACCAAGTCACTAGCGGGAGTCACCGGGGAGCTGTTTTTT.

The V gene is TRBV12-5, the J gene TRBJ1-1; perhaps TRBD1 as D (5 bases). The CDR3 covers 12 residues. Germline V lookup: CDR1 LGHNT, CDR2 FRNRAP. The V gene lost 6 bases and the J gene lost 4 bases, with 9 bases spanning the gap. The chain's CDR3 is CASGLRVTEAFF. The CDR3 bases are TGTGCTAGTGGCCTCAGGGTCACTGAAGCTTTCTTT.

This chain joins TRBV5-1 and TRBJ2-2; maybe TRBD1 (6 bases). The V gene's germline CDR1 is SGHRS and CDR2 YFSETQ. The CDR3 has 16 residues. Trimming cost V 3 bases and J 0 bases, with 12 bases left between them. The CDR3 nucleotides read TGCGCCAGCAGCTATCGACAGGCGACGAACACCGGGGAGCTGTTTTTT. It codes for CASSYRQATNTGELFF.